The T cell receptor beta chain under discussion was sequenced for a study of shared clonotypes between healthy human individuals. The CDR3 covers 15 residues. The V and J ends lost 5 bases and 7 bases, in that order; junction bases with no gene match: 12. In germline, CDR1 is SGHAT, CDR2 FQNNGV. Sequenced by immunoSEQ multiplex PCR; TCRdb stores in-frame clones only, minus some. The repertoire holds about 2.3 million clones, approximately 95% seen once, with about 0.41% in the top ten. There were only Caucasian adults among the donors, and all lived in Nashville, Tennessee. This sequence originates from a young man in good health. Some clones in this sample may be carry-over from other donors' samples. The chain links TRBV11-2 to TRBJ1-2; 8 bases are shared with TRBD1. Material: naive CD4+ T cells from PBMCs. Subset denoted: CD45RA+ positively selected. CDR3 sequence (DNA): TGTGCCAGCAGCCTCGGGACGACAGGGGTTTTTGGCTACACCTTC. It encodes CASSLGTTGVFGYTF.